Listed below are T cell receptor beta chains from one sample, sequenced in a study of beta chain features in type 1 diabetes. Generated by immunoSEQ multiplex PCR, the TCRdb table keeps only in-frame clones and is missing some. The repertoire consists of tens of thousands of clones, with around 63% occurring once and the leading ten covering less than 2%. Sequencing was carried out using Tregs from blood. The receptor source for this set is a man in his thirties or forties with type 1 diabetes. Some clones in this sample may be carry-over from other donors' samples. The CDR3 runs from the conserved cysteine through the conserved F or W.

cdr3_aa: CASSMVSGGRNYEQYF
cdr3_length: 16
v_call: TRBV19

cdr3_aa: CASSFRIGDPNEKLFF
cdr3_length: 16
v_call: TRBV28

cdr3_aa: CASSPYVPGVQETQYF
cdr3_length: 16
v_call: TRBV18

cdr3_aa: CASSDPHTGQETQYF
cdr3_length: 15
v_call: TRBV25-1

cdr3_aa: CASSIWTGGSGQFF
cdr3_length: 14
v_call: TRBV25-1

cdr3_aa: CASKTSGAEAFF
cdr3_length: 12
v_call: TRBV25-1

cdr3_aa: CASSQPGMGGEKLFF
cdr3_length: 15
v_call: TRBV28

cdr3_aa: CASSSGQVNTGELFF
cdr3_length: 15
v_call: TRBV7-9

cdr3_aa: CASSRERGRNQPQHF
cdr3_length: 15
v_call: TRBV7-2

cdr3_aa: CASSHVTGDNEQFF
cdr3_length: 14
v_call: TRBV4-3

cdr3_aa: CASSRGGWGNQPQHF
cdr3_length: 15
v_call: TRBV5-5

cdr3_aa: CASRTTLNLNTEAFF
cdr3_length: 15
v_call: TRBV5-1

cdr3_aa: CASSTTGHAGELFF
cdr3_length: 14
v_call: TRBV5-1

cdr3_aa: CASSSLPGQGSQPQHF
cdr3_length: 16
v_call: TRBV28

cdr3_aa: CASSETGPYGYTF
cdr3_length: 13
v_call: TRBV6-5

cdr3_aa: CASSPQGPGAALNYGYTF
cdr3_length: 18
v_call: TRBV7-6

cdr3_aa: CASSFGTGGLQETQYF
cdr3_length: 16
v_call: TRBV5-1

cdr3_aa: CASSQGPRDYGYTF
cdr3_length: 14
v_call: TRBV4-3

cdr3_aa: CASSLTGLGNTIYF
cdr3_length: 14
v_call: TRBV11-2

cdr3_aa: CSANRVDTQYF
cdr3_length: 11
v_call: TRBV20-1

cdr3_aa: CASSFRFRAEAKNIQYF
cdr3_length: 17
v_call: TRBV28

cdr3_aa: CASSLFPSGNNEQFF
cdr3_length: 15
v_call: TRBV5-5

cdr3_aa: CASRERNTGELFF
cdr3_length: 13
v_call: TRBV25-1

cdr3_aa: CASSQEPAGPSTDTQYF
cdr3_length: 17
v_call: TRBV4-1

cdr3_aa: CASSPRDKNTEAFF
cdr3_length: 14
v_call: TRBV5-1

cdr3_aa: CASSLYRDRLQPQHF
cdr3_length: 15
v_call: TRBV27

cdr3_aa: CASSLGQSSYNEQFF
cdr3_length: 15
v_call: TRBV5-1

cdr3_aa: CASSLYSSYEQYF
cdr3_length: 13
v_call: TRBV27

cdr3_aa: CASSLLRGARGVIYNEQFF
cdr3_length: 19
v_call: TRBV7-2

cdr3_aa: CASSRDRGQEQYF
cdr3_length: 13
v_call: TRBV5-1

cdr3_aa: CSVDKGVSSQNTEAFF
cdr3_length: 16
v_call: TRBV29-1

cdr3_aa: CASSQVSSLYEQYF
cdr3_length: 14
v_call: TRBV14

cdr3_aa: CASSLGGGGQPQHF
cdr3_length: 14
v_call: TRBV5-6

cdr3_aa: CASSPGQGGHSGELFF
cdr3_length: 16
v_call: TRBV11-2

cdr3_aa: CASSPRLGQSPSYEQYF
cdr3_length: 17
v_call: TRBV14

cdr3_aa: CASSSTSGGQDTQYF
cdr3_length: 15
v_call: TRBV5-4

cdr3_aa: CASSDRGRTLAETQYF
cdr3_length: 16
v_call: TRBV2

cdr3_aa: CASSSVLLSPQHF
cdr3_length: 13
v_call: TRBV6-5

cdr3_aa: CASRPLGTVGRSPLHF
cdr3_length: 16
v_call: TRBV27

cdr3_aa: CASSQDTQRQYF
cdr3_length: 12
v_call: TRBV4-2

cdr3_aa: CASSVPRYTDTQYF
cdr3_length: 14
v_call: TRBV19

cdr3_aa: CASSWTGTGNTIYF
cdr3_length: 14
v_call: TRBV10-2

cdr3_aa: CASSEGANTEAFF
cdr3_length: 13
v_call: TRBV19

cdr3_aa: CASSSPVGTGKETQYF
cdr3_length: 16
v_call: TRBV5-1

cdr3_aa: CSANRVETQYF
cdr3_length: 11
v_call: TRBV20-1

cdr3_aa: CSVGALHVHPEAFF
cdr3_length: 14
v_call: TRBV29-1

cdr3_aa: CASSRLAGGVAKNIQYF
cdr3_length: 17
v_call: TRBV11-2

cdr3_aa: CASHPGQYTGELFF
cdr3_length: 14
v_call: TRBV5-1

cdr3_aa: CASTIGAHGRANYGYTF
cdr3_length: 17
v_call: TRBV5-6

cdr3_aa: CASGLAGYTGELFF
cdr3_length: 14
v_call: TRBV7-9